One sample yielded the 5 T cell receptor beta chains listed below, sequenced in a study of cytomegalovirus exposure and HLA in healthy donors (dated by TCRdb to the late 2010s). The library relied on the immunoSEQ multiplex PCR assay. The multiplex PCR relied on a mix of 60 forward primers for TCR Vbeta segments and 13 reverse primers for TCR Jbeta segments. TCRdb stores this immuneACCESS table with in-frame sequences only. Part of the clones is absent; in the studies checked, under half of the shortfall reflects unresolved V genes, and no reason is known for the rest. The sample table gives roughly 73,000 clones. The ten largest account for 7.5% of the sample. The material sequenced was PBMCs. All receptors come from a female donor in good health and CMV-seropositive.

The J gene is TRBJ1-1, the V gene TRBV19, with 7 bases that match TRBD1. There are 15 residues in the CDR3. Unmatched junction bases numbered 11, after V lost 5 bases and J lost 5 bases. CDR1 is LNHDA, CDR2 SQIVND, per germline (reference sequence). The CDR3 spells CASSPIGDSGTEAFF. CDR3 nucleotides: TGTGCCAGTAGTCCAATAGGGGACAGTGGAACTGAAGCTTTCTTT.

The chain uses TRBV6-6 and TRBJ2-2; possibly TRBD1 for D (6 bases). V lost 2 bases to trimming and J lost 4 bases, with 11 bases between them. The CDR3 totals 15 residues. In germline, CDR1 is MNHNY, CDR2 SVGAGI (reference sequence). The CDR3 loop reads CASSYRGSVTGELFF. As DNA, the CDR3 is TGTGCCAGCAGTTACAGGGGGTCTGTCACCGGGGAGCTGTTTTTT.

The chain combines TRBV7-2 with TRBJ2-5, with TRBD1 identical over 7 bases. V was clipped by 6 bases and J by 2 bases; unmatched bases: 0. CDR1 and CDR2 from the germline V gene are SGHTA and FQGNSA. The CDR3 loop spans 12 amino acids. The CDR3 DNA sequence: TGTGCCAGCAGGACAGGGCAAGAGACCCAGTACTTC. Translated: CASRTGQETQYF. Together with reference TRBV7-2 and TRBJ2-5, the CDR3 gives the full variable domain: GAGVSQSPSNKVTEKGKDVELRCDPISGHTALYWYRQSLGQGLEFLIYFQGNSAPDKSGLPSDRFSAERTGGSVSTLTIQRTQQEDSAVYLCASRTGQETQYFGPGTRLLVL.

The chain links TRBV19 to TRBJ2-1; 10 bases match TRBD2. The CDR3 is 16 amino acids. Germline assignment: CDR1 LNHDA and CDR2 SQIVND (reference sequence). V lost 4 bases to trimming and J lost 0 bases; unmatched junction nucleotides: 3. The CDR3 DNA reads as TGTGCCAGTAGTACACCTAGCGGGAGCTCCTACAATGAGCAGTTCTTC. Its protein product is CASSTPSGSSYNEQFF.

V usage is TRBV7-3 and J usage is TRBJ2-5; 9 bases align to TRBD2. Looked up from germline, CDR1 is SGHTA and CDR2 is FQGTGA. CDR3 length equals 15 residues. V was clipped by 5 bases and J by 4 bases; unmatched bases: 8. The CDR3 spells CASSLSGRPGETQYF. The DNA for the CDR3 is TGTGCCAGCAGCCTCAGCGGGAGGCCGGGAGAGACCCAGTACTTC.